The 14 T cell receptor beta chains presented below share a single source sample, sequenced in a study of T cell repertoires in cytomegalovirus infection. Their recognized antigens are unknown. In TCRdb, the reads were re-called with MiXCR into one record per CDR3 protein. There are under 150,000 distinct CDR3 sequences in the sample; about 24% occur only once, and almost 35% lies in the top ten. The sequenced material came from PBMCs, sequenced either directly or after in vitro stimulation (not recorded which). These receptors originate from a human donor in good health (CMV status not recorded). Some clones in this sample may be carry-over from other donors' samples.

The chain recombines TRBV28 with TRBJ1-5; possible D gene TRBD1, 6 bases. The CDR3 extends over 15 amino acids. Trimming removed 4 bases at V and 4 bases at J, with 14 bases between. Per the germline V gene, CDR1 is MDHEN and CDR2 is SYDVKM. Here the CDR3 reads CASSYSRTANQPQHF. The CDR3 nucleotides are TGTGCCAGCAGTTATAGCCGGACAGCAAATCAGCCCCAGCATTTT.

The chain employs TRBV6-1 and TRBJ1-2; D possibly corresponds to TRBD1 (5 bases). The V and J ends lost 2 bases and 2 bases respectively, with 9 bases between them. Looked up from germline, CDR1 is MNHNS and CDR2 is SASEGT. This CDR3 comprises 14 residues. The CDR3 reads CASSEPGFNYGYTF. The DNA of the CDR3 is TGTGCCAGCAGTGAACCAGGGTTCAACTATGGCTACACCTTC.

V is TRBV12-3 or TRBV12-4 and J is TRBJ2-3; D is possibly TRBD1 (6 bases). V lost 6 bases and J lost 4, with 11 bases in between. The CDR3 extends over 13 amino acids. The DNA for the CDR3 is TGTGCCAGCAGGGAACAGGGATCAGATACGCAGTATTTT. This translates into CASREQGSDTQYF.

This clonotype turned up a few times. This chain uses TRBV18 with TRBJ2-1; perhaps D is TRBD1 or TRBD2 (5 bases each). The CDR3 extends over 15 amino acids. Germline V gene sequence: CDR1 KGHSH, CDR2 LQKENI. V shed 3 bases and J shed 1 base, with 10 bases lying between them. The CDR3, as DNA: TGTGCCAGCTCACCTGGGACCCCGTCCTACAATGAGCAGTTCTTC. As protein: CASSPGTPSYNEQFF. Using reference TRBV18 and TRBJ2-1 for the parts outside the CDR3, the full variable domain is NAGVMQNPRHLVRRRGQEARLRCSPMKGHSHVYWYRQLPEEGLKFMVYLQKENIIDESGMPKERFSAEFPKEGPSILRIQQVVRGDSAAYFCASSPGTPSYNEQFFGPGTRLTVL.

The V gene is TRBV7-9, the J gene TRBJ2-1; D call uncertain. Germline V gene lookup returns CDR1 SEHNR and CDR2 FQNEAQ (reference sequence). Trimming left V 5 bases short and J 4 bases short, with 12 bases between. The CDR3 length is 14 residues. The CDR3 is CASSPLGNYNEQFF. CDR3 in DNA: TGTGCCAGCAGCCCGCTTGGGAATTACAATGAGCAGTTCTTC.

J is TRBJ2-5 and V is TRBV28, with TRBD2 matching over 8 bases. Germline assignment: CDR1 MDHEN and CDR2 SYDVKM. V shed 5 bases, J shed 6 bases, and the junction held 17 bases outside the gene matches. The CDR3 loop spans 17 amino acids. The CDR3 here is CASSTREGRWVWKTQYF. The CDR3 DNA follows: TGTGCCAGCAGTACCCGGGAGGGCCGGTGGGTGTGGAAGACCCAGTACTTC.

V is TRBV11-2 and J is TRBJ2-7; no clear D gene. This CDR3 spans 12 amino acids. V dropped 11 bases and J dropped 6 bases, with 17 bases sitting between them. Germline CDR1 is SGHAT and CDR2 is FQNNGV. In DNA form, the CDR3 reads TGTGCCTCGAGCAGCTTAGTGGGCGAGCAGTACGTC. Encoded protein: CASSSLVGEQYV.

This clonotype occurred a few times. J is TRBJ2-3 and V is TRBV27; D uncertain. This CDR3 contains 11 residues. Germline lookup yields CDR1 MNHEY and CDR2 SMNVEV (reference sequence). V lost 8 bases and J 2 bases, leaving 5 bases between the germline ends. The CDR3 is CASGNTDTQYF. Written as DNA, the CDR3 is TGTGCCAGCGGGAACACAGATACGCAGTATTTT.

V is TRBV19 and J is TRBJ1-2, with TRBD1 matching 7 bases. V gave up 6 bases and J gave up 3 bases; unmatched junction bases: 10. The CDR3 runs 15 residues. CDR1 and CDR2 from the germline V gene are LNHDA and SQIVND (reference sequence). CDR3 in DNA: TGTGCCAGTAGCCTCGCTACCGGGACAGACTATGGCTACACCTTC. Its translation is CASSLATGTDYGYTF.

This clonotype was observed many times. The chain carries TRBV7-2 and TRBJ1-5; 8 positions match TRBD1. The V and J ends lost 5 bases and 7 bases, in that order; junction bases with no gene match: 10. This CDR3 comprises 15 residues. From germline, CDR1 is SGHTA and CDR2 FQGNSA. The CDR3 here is CASSPFTGGGQPQHF. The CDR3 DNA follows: TGTGCCAGCAGCCCGTTCACAGGGGGAGGGCAGCCCCAGCATTTT.

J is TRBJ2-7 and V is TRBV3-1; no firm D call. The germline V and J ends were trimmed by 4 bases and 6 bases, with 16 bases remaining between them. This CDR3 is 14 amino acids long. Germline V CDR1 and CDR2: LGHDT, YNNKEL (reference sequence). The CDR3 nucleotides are TGTGCCAGCAGCCCCTCCGTGGGCTACAGCGAGCAGTACGTC. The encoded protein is CASSPSVGYSEQYV.

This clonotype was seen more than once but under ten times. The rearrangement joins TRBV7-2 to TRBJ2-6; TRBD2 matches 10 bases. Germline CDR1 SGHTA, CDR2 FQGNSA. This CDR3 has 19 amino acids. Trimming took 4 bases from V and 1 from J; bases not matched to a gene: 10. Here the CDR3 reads CASSSRTSGPLSGANVLTF. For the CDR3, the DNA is TGTGCCAGCAGCTCCCGGACTAGCGGACCCTTGTCTGGGGCCAACGTCCTGACTTTC. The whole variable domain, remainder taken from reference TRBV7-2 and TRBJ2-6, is GAGVSQSPSNKVTEKGKDVELRCDPISGHTALYWYRQSLGQGLEFLIYFQGNSAPDKSGLPSDRFSAERTGGSVSTLTIQRTQQEDSAVYLCASSSRTSGPLSGANVLTFGAGSRLTVL.

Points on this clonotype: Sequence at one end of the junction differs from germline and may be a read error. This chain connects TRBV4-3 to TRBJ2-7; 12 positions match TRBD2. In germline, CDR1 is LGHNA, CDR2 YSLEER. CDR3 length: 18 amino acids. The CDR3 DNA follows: TGCGCCAGCAGCCAAGTGGCTTCAGGACTAGCGGGGAACTACGCGCAGTACTTC. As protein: CASSQVASGLAGNYAQYF.

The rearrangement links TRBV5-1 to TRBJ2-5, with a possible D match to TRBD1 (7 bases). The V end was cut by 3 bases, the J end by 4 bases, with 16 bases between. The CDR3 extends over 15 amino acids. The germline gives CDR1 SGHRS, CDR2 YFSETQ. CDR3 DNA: TGCGCCAGCAGCTCGAGGGCAGGGGGGCCAGAGACCCAGTACTTC. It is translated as CASSSRAGGPETQYF.